A single sample is the source of the 5 T cell receptor beta chains below, sequenced in a study of shared clonotypes between healthy human individuals. The data were produced by immunoSEQ multiplex PCR, yet TCRdb's version contains in-frame clones alone and is incomplete. The repertoire holds around 580,000 clones, with nearly 98% as singletons. As defined, naive CD8 cells were CD45RO-negative and positively selected for CCR7, with terminally differentiated effector memory CD45RA+ cells excluded. The sample consisted of naive CD8+ T cells sorted from blood. The receptors derive from a man aged 25 to 40 in good health.

The chain joins TRBV2 to TRBJ1-2, with D unclear. The CDR3 extends over 14 amino acids. From germline, CDR1 is SNHLY and CDR2 FYNNEI. V was clipped by 8 bases and J by 5 bases, with 18 bases between them. CDR3 amino acids: CASSDSSGIYGYTF. In DNA, the CDR3 is TGTGCCAGCTCAGACTCTAGTGGAATTTATGGCTACACCTTC.

Points on this clone: The sample has other DNA sequences that encode this CDR3 too. The rearrangement uses TRBV7-6 and TRBJ2-7; TRBD2 is a possible D gene (6 bases). Deletions cut 0 bases from V and 1 base from J, with 7 bases between. Germline CDR1 and CDR2: SGHVS and FNYEAQ. CDR3 size: 14 residues. CDR3 region: CASSLAGGSYEQYF. CDR3 DNA sequence: TGTGCCAGCAGCTTAGCGGGAGGATCCTACGAGCAGTACTTC.

The chain couples TRBV7-9 to TRBJ2-7; either TRBD1 or TRBD2 may supply D (5 bases each). The V gene lost 5 bases and the J gene lost 11 bases, with 22 bases spanning the gap. There are 14 residues in the CDR3. The germline V gene has CDR1 SEHNR and CDR2 FQNEAQ (reference sequence). Here the CDR3 reads CASSLPYGAPIKYF. Written as DNA, the CDR3 is TGTGCCAGCAGCCTACCTTACGGGGCCCCGATTAAGTACTTC.

V is TRBV9 and J is TRBJ1-1, with D possibly TRBD1 on 5 matching bases. V was clipped by 0 bases and J by 0 bases, with 9 bases between them. Germline lookup yields CDR1 SGDLS and CDR2 YYNGEE. The CDR3 sequence is 15 residues long. The CDR3 bases are TGTGCCAGCAGCGTAGTGTCCAGGGTGAACACTGAAGCTTTCTTT. This sequence encodes CASSVVSRVNTEAFF.

The J gene is TRBJ2-7, the V gene TRBV11-2, with 14 bases identical to TRBD2. V gave up 5 bases and J gave up 5 bases; unmatched junction bases: 5. Germline lookup yields CDR1 SGHAT and CDR2 FQNNGV. The CDR3 covers 15 residues. Here the CDR3 DNA reads TGTGCCAGCAGCCCGGGACTAGCGGGAGTCCACGAGCAGTACTTC. It is translated as CASSPGLAGVHEQYF.